This T cell receptor (beta chain) derives from a study of T cell responses to AZD1222 COVID-19 vaccine. Whole-study findings and limits: Repertoires were sampled only after the peak T cell response. Spike-specific TCR breadth and depth went up after people got two AZD1222 doses.

Method: immunoSEQ multiplex PCR; TCRdb's copy keeps in-frame clones and lacks some. The sample consists of some 200,000 clones, about 90% of them appearing once. Worth noting for this clone: Its antigen is undetermined.

The source is an adult in good health. Sequences were derived from peripheral blood, sampled on day 0 of AZD1222 vaccination.

The CDR3 is CASSRLAAANQPQHF. CDR3 nucleotide sequence: TGTGCCAGTAGTAGATTGGCAGCTGCCAATCAGCCCCAGCATTTT. The rearrangement uses TRBV19 and TRBJ1-5; no definite D call. The length of the CDR3 is 15 residues. Germline-derived CDR1 and CDR2 are LNHDA and SQIVND (reference sequence). With 4 bases removed from V and 3 bases from J, the gap between germline ends came to 13 bases.